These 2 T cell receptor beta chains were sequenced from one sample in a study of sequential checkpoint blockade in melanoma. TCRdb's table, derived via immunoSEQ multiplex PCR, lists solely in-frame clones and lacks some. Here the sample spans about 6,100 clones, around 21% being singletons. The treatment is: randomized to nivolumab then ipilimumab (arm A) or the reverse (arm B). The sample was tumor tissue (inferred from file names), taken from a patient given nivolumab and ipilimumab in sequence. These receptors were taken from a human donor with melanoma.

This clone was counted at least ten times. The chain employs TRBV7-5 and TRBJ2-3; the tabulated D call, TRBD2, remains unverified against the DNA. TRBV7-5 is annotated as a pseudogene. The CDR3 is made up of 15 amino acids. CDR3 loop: CASSLASGATDTQYF. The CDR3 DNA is TGTGCCAGCAGCTTGGCTAGCGGGGCCACAGATACGCAGTATTTT.

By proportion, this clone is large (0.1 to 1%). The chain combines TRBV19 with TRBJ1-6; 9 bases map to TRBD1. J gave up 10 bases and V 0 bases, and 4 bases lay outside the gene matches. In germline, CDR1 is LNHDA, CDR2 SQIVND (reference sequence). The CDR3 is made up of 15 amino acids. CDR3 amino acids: CASSIETGGRSPLHF. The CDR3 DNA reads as TGTGCCAGTAGTATAGAAACAGGGGGCCGATCACCCCTCCACTTT.